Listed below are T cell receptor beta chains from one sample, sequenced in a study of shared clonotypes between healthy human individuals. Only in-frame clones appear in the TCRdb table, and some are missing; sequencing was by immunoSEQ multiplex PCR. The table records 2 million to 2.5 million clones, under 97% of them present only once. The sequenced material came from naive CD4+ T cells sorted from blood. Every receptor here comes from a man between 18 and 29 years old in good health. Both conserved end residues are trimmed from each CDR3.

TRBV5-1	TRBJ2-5	ASSLGGSGVQETQY
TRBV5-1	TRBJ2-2	ASSPEGTLDTGELF
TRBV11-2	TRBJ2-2	ASSASLSAGTYTGELF
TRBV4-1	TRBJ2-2	ASSQDFGGYANTGELF
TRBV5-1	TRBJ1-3	ASKGYNSGNTIY
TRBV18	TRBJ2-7	ASSRTGTDEQY
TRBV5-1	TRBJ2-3	ASSLAAGGSTDTQY
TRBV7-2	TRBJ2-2	ASSTRQHTGELF
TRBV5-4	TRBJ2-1	ASSSRLAETLGEQF
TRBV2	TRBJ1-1	ASSERGSGTEAF
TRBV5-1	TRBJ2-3	ASSRRLTDTQY
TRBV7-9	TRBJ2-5	ASSRPGSQETQY
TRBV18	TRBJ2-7	ASSPRQFYEQY
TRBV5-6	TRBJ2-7	ASSLGGLRNEQY
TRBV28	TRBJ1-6	ASSPRDSYNSPLH
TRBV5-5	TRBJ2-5	ASSLFIAARTEETQY
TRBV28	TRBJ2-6	ASRAGTGASGANVLT
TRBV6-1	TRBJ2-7	ASTGQGATGEQY
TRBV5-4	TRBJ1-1	ASSMGQGSEAF
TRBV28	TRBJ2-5	ASSLSGYGETQY
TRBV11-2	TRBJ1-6	ASSLGRGGVRNSPLH
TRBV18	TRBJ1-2	ASSPLGQGENYGYT
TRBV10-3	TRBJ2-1	AISETTLYNEQF
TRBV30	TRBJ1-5	AWTRDSNQPQH
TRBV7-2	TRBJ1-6	ASSATSGGSPLH
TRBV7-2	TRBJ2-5	ASSKGLAVQETQY
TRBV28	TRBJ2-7	ATRQGFSEQY
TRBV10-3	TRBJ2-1	AISEDKLRWF
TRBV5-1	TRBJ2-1	ASDQGTSRNEQF
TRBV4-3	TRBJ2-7	ASSQDPRREQY
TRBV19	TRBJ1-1	ASRREAGNTEAF
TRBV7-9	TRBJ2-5	ASSLRGATPSYQETQY
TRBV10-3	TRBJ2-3	AIRWASGATDTQY
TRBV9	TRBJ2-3	ASSQGTSGGPSTDTQY
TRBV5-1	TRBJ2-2	ASSLGVDTGELF
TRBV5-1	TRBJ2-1	ASTWMGGNYNEQF
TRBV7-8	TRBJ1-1	ASSLSGRRNTEAF
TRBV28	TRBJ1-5	ASSGGSSGNQPQH
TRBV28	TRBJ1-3	ASSPTGFSGNTIY
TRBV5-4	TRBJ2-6	ASSLGGESGANVLT
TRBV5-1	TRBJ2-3	ASSVGEGTQY
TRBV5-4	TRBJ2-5	ASSWTGAAETQY
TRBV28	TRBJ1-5	ASSLGVGERQPQH
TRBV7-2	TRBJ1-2	ASSLGGFHYGYT
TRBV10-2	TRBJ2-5	ASSDVQETQY